The rows below give T cell receptor beta chains drawn from one sample of a study of shared clonotypes between healthy human individuals. Assay: immunoSEQ multiplex PCR; the TCRdb copy retains only in-frame clones and omits some. The table lists fewer than 850,000 clones, 90% of them singletons. The sample consisted of memory CD8+ T cells from PBMCs. All receptors come from a man younger than 35 in good health. Some clones in this sample may be carry-over from other donors' samples. Each CDR3 is given without its conserved first and last residue. Each record gives: V gene, CDR3 length, CDR3 protein.

TRBV7-9,13,ASSITWGRSNEQY
TRBV12-5,14,ASGKTGTGFAGELF
TRBV9,13,ASSEGGQGGHEQY
TRBV4-2,15,ASSHYGEEADNSPLH
TRBV5-1,16,ASSLRGQGAPGPYEQY
TRBV28,11,ASSSEAVSFAF
TRBV7-8,9,ASSLVDEQF
TRBV6-1,12,ASGSMRSNYGYT
TRBV6-5,12,ATQPRASTDTQY
TRBV25-1,10,ASSGSQETQY
TRBV7-2,13,ASRSRDWTSNEQF
TRBV6-5,13,ASSTSGRGYNEQF
TRBV6-9,11,ASSYSGGGEQF
TRBV27,12,ASSLVAGLETQY
TRBV28,13,ASSLWRQGNTEAF
TRBV9,20,ASSVVEGASYTLETGANVLT
TRBV4-3,13,ASSPGGARADTQY
TRBV2,15,ASSDTVGGPVNTEAF
TRBV5-6,11,ASSLDGGYEQY
TRBV9,12,ASSGLAAYNEQF
TRBV28,12,ASSPGTRAYGYT
TRBV10-3,14,AISESPVGTNYGYT
TRBV7-9,12,ASSLSGTYNEQF
TRBV28,15,ASSTQREGPSYNEQF
TRBV4-1,15,ASSQEPSGGSSYEQY
TRBV13,13,ASSLTSGRYYEQY
TRBV6-5,13,ASSSSGRHTDTQY
TRBV5-6,13,ASSLGLAGPYEQY
TRBV9,11,ASGGSSNYGYT
TRBV11-2,11,ASSLGGADGYT
TRBV7-9,13,ASSLSAGGTKGEN
TRBV27,10,ASSPQGYTIY
TRBV7-9,13,ASSSRQGATETQY
TRBV9,13,ASSTRRDRVDEQY
TRBV10-3,13,ASKGDRSSNQPQH
TRBV6-5,10,ASSQPNTEAF
TRBV7-7,13,ASSLAPTGPDTQY
TRBV2,13,ASSGSTGGNSPLH
TRBV7-9,10,ASSLAPYTQY
TRBV28,14,ASSLWGVDDRDTQY
TRBV19,9,ASKAGSGYT
TRBV28,14,ASRLRDRGLRETQY
TRBV7-9,11,ASRDSILRMQY
TRBV27,15,ASIFPARGTANEKLF
TRBV27,13,ASSLSAYRREKLF
TRBV6-5,13,ASSYMAGGTGELF